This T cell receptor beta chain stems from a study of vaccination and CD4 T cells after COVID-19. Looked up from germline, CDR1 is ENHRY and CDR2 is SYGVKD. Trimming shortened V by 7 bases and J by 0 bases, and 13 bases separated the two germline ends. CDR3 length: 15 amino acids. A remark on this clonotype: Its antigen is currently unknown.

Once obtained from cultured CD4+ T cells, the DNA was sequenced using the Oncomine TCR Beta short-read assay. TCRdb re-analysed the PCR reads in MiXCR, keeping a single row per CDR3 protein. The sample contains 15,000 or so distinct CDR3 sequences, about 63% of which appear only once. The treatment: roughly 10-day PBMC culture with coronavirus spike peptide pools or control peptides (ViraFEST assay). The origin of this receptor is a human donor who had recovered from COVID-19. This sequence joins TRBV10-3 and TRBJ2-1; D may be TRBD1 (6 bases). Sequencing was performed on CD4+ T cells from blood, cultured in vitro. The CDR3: CAIKWGLDSYNEQFF. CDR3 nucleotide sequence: TGTGCCATCAAATGGGGGCTGGACTCCTACAATGAGCAGTTCTTC.